This T cell receptor beta chain was recorded in a study of blood T cell repertoires in COVID-19. Overall study: COVID-19 samples from acute and convalescent phases originated in the United States, Italy and Spain.

The V gene's germline CDR1 is SQVTM and CDR2 ANQGSEA. The CDR3 covers 15 residues. V lost 3 bases, J lost 5 bases, and 19 bases lay in between. In the source study's methods: The authors estimated nucleated cell counts from reference gene primer amplification. The method was immunoSEQ multiplex PCR; TCRdb's version includes in-frame clones alone and lacks a portion of them. The D gene and trimming were derived from the DNA, and the V and J assignments and clone size from that table. The table has about 180,000 clones, 79% seen once. The chain is built from TRBV29-1 and TRBJ1-1; D is unresolved. The clonotype comes from a woman aged 55-69 years with COVID-19, enrolled during active disease. The specimen sequenced was peripheral blood. This chain's CDR3 is CSVERFSSNGTEAFF. The CDR3 coding sequence is TGCAGCGTTGAGAGGTTTTCGTCCAATGGGACTGAAGCTTTCTTT. Using reference TRBV29-1 and TRBJ1-1 for the parts outside the CDR3, the full variable domain is SAVISQKPSRDICQRGTSLTIQCQVDSQVTMMFWYRQQPGQSLTLIATANQGSEATYESGFVIDKFPISRPNLTFSTLTVSNMSPEDSSIYLCSVERFSSNGTEAFFGQGTRLTVV.